This T cell receptor (beta chain) was sequenced for a study of T cells in Graves' hyperthyroidism and ophthalmopathy. The V gene lost 4 bases and the J gene lost 3 bases, with 10 bases spanning the gap. Germline loops: CDR1 SGHDN, CDR2 FVKESK. This CDR3 contains 13 residues. TCR beta CDR3 regions were amplified from RNA transcripts. First-round RT-PCR with HTBI primers amplified the TCR CDR3 region. TCRdb itself ran the multiplex PCR reads through MiXCR, one entry per CDR3 protein. Counted here are fewer than 350,000 distinct CDR3 sequences, approximately 18% occurring once; the ten biggest clones make up under 45%.

The genes are TRBV14 and TRBJ2-7; D uncertain. Sequenced sample: blood. The clonotype comes from a man aged 50-59 years with Graves' ophthalmopathy. The CDR3 DNA follows: TGTGCCAGCAGCCCGTCAGGATACTACGAGCAGTACTTC. Translated: CASSPSGYYEQYF.